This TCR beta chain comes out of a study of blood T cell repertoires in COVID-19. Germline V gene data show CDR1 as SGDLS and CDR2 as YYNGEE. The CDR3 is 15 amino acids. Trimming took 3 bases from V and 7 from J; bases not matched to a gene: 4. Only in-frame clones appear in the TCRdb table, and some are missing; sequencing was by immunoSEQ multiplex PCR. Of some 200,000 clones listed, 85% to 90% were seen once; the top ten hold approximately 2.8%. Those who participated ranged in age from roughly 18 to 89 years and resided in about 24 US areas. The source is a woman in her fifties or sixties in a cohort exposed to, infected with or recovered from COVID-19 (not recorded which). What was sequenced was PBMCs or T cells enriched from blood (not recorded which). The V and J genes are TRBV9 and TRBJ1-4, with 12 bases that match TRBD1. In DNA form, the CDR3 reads TGTGCCAGCAGCGGGGGACAGGGGGCGAGTGAAAAACTGTTTTTT. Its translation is CASSGGQGASEKLFF.